This entry lists 32 T cell receptor beta chains sequenced from one sample in a study of early T cells in non-severe SARS-CoV-2 infection. TCRdb re-called the 5' RACE reads with MiXCR, one entry per CDR3 protein. The data contain almost 30,000 distinct CDR3 sequences, 5.5% to 6.5% of them singletons. The sequenced sample consisted of whole blood. The source is an adult who was a healthcare worker with PCR-confirmed SARS-CoV-2 infection or an uninfected control (not recorded which).

The sample holds many counts of this clonotype. The chain joins TRBV12-3 or TRBV12-4 to TRBJ1-2, with 7 bases that match TRBD1. The CDR3 extends over 15 amino acids. V dropped 4 bases and J dropped 3; count of bases not matched to a gene: 8. The CDR3 here is CASSSRQGGDYGYTF. In DNA form, the CDR3 reads TGTGCCAGCAGTTCTCGACAGGGAGGAGACTATGGCTACACCTTC.

This clonotype is labeled medium-sized. The rearrangement links TRBV28 to TRBJ1-6; possible D gene TRBD1, 5 bases. The CDR3 runs to 14 residues. Trimming removed 4 bases from V and 7 bases from J, with 11 bases in between. Germline V gene lookup returns CDR1 MDHEN and CDR2 SYDVKM. CDR3: CASSWGGGNSPLHF. In nucleotides, the CDR3 is TGTGCCAGCAGTTGGGGGGGAGGCAATTCACCCCTCCACTTT.

In this sample, this clonotype turned up many times. J is TRBJ2-7 and V is TRBV6-6, with D hard to call. This CDR3 comprises 14 residues. Per the germline V gene, CDR1 is MNHNY and CDR2 is SVGAGI (reference sequence). Trimming shortened V by 3 bases and J by 5 bases, and 14 bases separated the two germline ends. CDR3 coding DNA: TGTGCCAGCAGTTATCTAGAGCACCGGGACGAGCAGTACTTC. Its translation: CASSYLEHRDEQYF.

V gene TRBV7-2 combines with J gene TRBJ2-2; D is possibly TRBD1 or TRBD2 (5 bases each). CDR1 is SGHTA and CDR2 is FQGNSA in the germline V gene. CDR3 length equals 16 residues. V lost 4 bases, J lost 1 base, and 13 bases lay in between. CDR3 bases: TGTGCCAGCAGCTCATCCGGGACCAAGAACACCGGGGAGCTGTTTTTT. Residues: CASSSSGTKNTGELFF.

This clonotype was seen ten or more times. The V and J genes are TRBV28 and TRBJ2-7; TRBD1 matches at 8 bases. V gave up 3 bases and J gave up 2 bases; unmatched junction bases: 9. The CDR3 extends over 16 amino acids. The germline V gene encodes CDR1 MDHEN and CDR2 SYDVKM. The CDR3 bases are TGTGCCAGCAGTTTGTTGACAGGGGACCGAACCTACGAGCAGTACTTC. Its protein product is CASSLLTGDRTYEQYF.

This clonotype was seen many times. V is TRBV20-1 and J is TRBJ2-1; D is ambiguous. The CDR3 runs to 14 residues. V was shortened by 3 bases and J by 3 bases, with 12 bases between the two germline ends. Germline V lookup: CDR1 DFQATT, CDR2 SNEGSKA (reference sequence). The CDR3 spells CSARKRNVYNEQFF. CDR3 DNA sequence: TGCAGTGCTAGGAAGCGTAATGTCTACAATGAGCAGTTCTTC.

This clonotype was recorded at least ten times. The V gene is TRBV19, the J gene TRBJ2-1; D tentatively fits TRBD1 or TRBD2 (6 bases each). Germline V gene sequence: CDR1 LNHDA, CDR2 SQIVND (reference sequence). Trimming removed 5 bases from V and 4 bases from J, with 15 bases in between. The length of the CDR3 is 15 residues. CDR3 nucleotides: TGTGCCAGTAGTTCCCGGGGGCAAGCTTACAATGAGCAGTTCTTC. Residues: CASSSRGQAYNEQFF.

This clonotype was counted only a few times. The V call is TRBV7-6, the J call TRBJ1-2, with TRBD1 identical over 8 bases. This CDR3 has 15 residues. Germline V gives CDR1 SGHVS, CDR2 FNYEAQ. With V trimmed by 3 bases and J by 3 bases, 6 bases remained unmatched. CDR3 in DNA: TGTGCCAGCAGCTTCGGGACAGGTTGGGACTATGGCTACACCTTC. Translating gives CASSFGTGWDYGYTF.

This clonotype was recorded at least ten times. V gene TRBV7-2 combines with J gene TRBJ2-3; possible D gene TRBD2, 5 bases. This CDR3 is 15 amino acids long. Germline V gene sequence: CDR1 SGHTA, CDR2 FQGNSA. Trimming cost V 1 base and J 4 bases, with 12 bases left between them. CDR3 nucleotides: TGTGCCAGCAGCTTAGATGACTACATCCCAGATACGCAGTATTTT. Translating it yields CASSLDDYIPDTQYF.

This clonotype showed up many times. This rearrangement joins TRBV4-3 to TRBJ2-4; tentatively, D is TRBD1 or TRBD2 (5 bases each). Deletions cut 0 bases from V and 6 bases from J, with 9 bases between. Germline values: CDR1 LGHNA, CDR2 YSLEER. This CDR3 region has 14 residues. This chain's CDR3 is CASSQDTGTNIQYF. The CDR3 coding sequence is TGCGCCAGCAGCCAAGATACGGGGACAAACATTCAGTACTTC.

There are many counts of this clonotype. V is TRBV7-9 and J is TRBJ1-1; the match to TRBD1 covers 10 bases. J was trimmed by 4 bases and V by 4 bases; bases with no gene match: 3. This CDR3 spans 14 amino acids. Germline V gene sequence: CDR1 SEHNR, CDR2 FQNEAQ (reference sequence). CDR3 nucleotides: TGTGCCAGCAGCTCCCGGACAGGGGGCACTGAAGCTTTCTTT. Translation gives CASSSRTGGTEAFF.

This clonotype was seen more than once but under ten times. Here the CDR3 DNA reads TGTGCCAGCAGGGGACAGGGGGCGGGCGGCTACACCTTC. This codes for CASRGQGAGGYTF. The chain has TRBV27 and TRBJ1-2; 12 nucleotides match TRBD1. CDR1 and CDR2 (germline): MNHEY, SMNVEV (reference sequence). This CDR3 comprises 13 residues. V dropped 6 bases and J dropped 8; count of bases not matched to a gene: 4.

This clonotype showed up many times. This chain links TRBV27 with TRBJ2-1; 11 nucleotides match TRBD2. The V and J ends lost 2 bases and 4 bases, in that order; junction bases with no gene match: 1. This CDR3 contains 15 residues. Germline V CDR1 and CDR2: MNHEY, SMNVEV (reference sequence). In DNA form, the CDR3 reads TGTGCCAGCAGTTTAATAGCGGGGGGGTACAATGAGCAGTTCTTC. Translated, it gives CASSLIAGGYNEQFF.

The table lists this clonotype with many counts. The genes are TRBV12-3 or TRBV12-4 and TRBJ2-7; TRBD1 matches 8 bases. V lost 5 bases to trimming and J lost 9 bases; unmatched junction nucleotides: 12. The CDR3 sequence is 14 residues long. The CDR3 nucleotides are TGTGCCAGCAGTCCAGGACAGGGTCTAGCCGGGCAGTACTTC. This codes for CASSPGQGLAGQYF.

The table lists this clonotype with many counts. The chain links TRBV5-4 to TRBJ2-1, with 8 bases lining up with TRBD1. The junction had 12 bases not matched to a gene; V was cut back by 4 bases and J by 9 bases. This CDR3 has 15 amino acids. CDR1 is SGHNT and CDR2 is YYREEE in the germline V gene (reference sequence). CDR3 nucleotides: TGTGCCAGCAGCCCATTAGGACAGGGATATGGTGAGCAGTTCTTC. Translating gives CASSPLGQGYGEQFF.

This clonotype was seen at least ten times. This chain connects TRBV27 to TRBJ2-1; D may match TRBD1 or TRBD2 (5 bases each). This CDR3 has 14 residues. Germline-derived CDR1 and CDR2 are MNHEY and SMNVEV (reference sequence). Trimming stripped 1 base from V and 9 bases from J, with 13 bases between. In nucleotides, the CDR3 is TGTGCCAGCAGTTTATTGGGGGAACGGGTTGAGCAGTTCTTC. Residues: CASSLLGERVEQFF.

In this sample, this clonotype turned up many times. The chain carries TRBV7-6 and TRBJ2-5; 7 nucleotides agree with TRBD1. Germline CDR1 SGHVS, CDR2 FNYEAQ. The CDR3 has 19 amino acids. The ends lost 4 bases at V and 4 bases at J; junction bases unmatched: 21. The CDR3 reads CASSSRFVTGAFHGETQYF. CDR3 coding DNA: TGTGCCAGCAGCTCTAGATTTGTCACAGGGGCTTTTCACGGAGAGACCCAGTACTTC. Full variable domain (outside the CDR3, taken from reference TRBV7-6 and TRBJ2-5): GAGVSQSPRYKVTKRGQDVALRCDPISGHVSLYWYRQALGQGPEFLTYFNYEAQQDKSGLPNDRFSAERPEGSISTLTIQRTEQRDSAMYRCASSSRFVTGAFHGETQYFGPGTRLLVL.

This clonotype showed up just a few times. This rearrangement joins TRBV20-1 to TRBJ1-1; TRBD1 is a possible D gene (5 bases). CDR3 length: 13 amino acids. The V end lost 3 bases, the J end lost 4 bases, and 12 bases lay between the germline ends. Germline CDR1 reads DFQATT; CDR2 reads SNEGSKA (reference sequence). The CDR3 bases are TGCAGTGCTAGGGGACCCGCCGGCACTGAAGCTTTCTTT. Translating it yields CSARGPAGTEAFF.

This clonotype was seen ten or more times. The chain combines TRBV12-3 or TRBV12-4 with TRBJ1-1; D is unresolved. The V end was cut by 2 bases, the J end by 1 base, with 2 bases between. The CDR3 has 12 amino acids. CDR3 in amino acids: CASSLWNTEAFF. CDR3 DNA sequence: TGTGCCAGCAGTTTATGGAACACTGAAGCTTTCTTT.

This chain joins TRBV28 and TRBJ2-7; no reliable D call. Trimming took off 3 bases at V and 3 bases at J, with 6 bases between the two ends. Germline assignment: CDR1 MDHEN and CDR2 SYDVKM. This CDR3 has 12 residues. The CDR3 DNA is TGTGCCAGCAGTTTCCAAAACTACGAGCAGTACTTC. Amino acids: CASSFQNYEQYF.

Ten or more counts support this clonotype. The CDR3 nucleotides read TGTGCCACCTCGTCAGGACCCTACACCTTC. Translating gives CATSSGPYTF. The chain couples TRBV6-2 or TRBV6-3 to TRBJ1-2; D is undetermined. V lost 10 bases and J lost 10, with 13 bases in between. This CDR3 comprises 10 residues. Germline V gene sequence: CDR1 MNHEY, CDR2 SVGEGT.

CDR3 loop: CASSPPGTYEQYF. As DNA, the CDR3 is TGTGCCAGCAGCCCGCCGGGGACATACGAGCAGTACTTC. The chain is built from TRBV5-6 and TRBJ2-7; D is possibly TRBD1 (6 bases). V was cut by 4 bases and J by 4 bases, with 12 bases left in between. Germline V CDR1 and CDR2: SGHDT, YYEEEE. The CDR3 spans 13 residues.

This clonotype was counted only a few times. V gene TRBV25-1 combines with J gene TRBJ1-1; maybe TRBD1 (5 bases). Trimming removed 7 bases at V and 0 bases at J, with 27 bases between. This CDR3 has 19 residues. Germline assignment: CDR1 MGHDK and CDR2 SYGVNS. DNA of the CDR3: TGTGCCAGCATTCCTAAATTCGCCAGGGCCCCCGGCATGAACACTGAAGCTTTCTTT. This codes for CASIPKFARAPGMNTEAFF.

Ten or more counts support this clonotype. The rearrangement joins TRBV12-3 or TRBV12-4 to TRBJ2-3; no definite D call. The V gene lost 3 bases and the J gene lost 5 bases, with 9 bases spanning the gap. The CDR3 is 13 residues long. This CDR3 reads CASSLRHIDTQYF. The CDR3 DNA is TGTGCCAGCAGTTTGAGGCACATAGATACGCAGTATTTT.

The chain links TRBV28 to TRBJ2-3; D call uncertain. Germline V gene lookup returns CDR1 MDHEN and CDR2 SYDVKM. Trimming removed 3 bases from V and 1 base from J, with 5 bases in between. The CDR3 has 13 amino acids. Here the CDR3 DNA reads TGTGCCAGCAGTTTCCCTGGCACAGATACGCAGTATTTT. Protein product: CASSFPGTDTQYF.

This clonotype showed up many times. CDR3 residues: CASSKGGTGRLEQYF. The CDR3 DNA sequence: TGTGCCAGCAGCAAAGGGGGGACAGGTCGTCTCGAGCAGTACTTC. V is TRBV21-1 and J is TRBJ2-7; TRBD1, the D gene given by the table, was not confirmed from the DNA. TRBV21-1 constitutes a pseudogene. The CDR3 runs 15 residues.

This clonotype was found many times. V usage is TRBV25-1 and J usage is TRBJ2-7, with no clear D. The V end lost 4 bases, the J end lost 1 base, and 2 bases lay between the germline ends. Per germline, CDR1 MGHDK and CDR2 SYGVNS. The CDR3 contains 11 residues. The DNA for the CDR3 is TGTGCCAGCAGTGTTTCCTACGAGCAGTACTTC. Translated: CASSVSYEQYF.

This clonotype was recorded a few times. The CDR3: CASSHELPGRQETQYF. DNA of the CDR3: TGTGCCAGCAGCCACGAGTTGCCGGGACGCCAAGAGACCCAGTACTTC. The chain recombines TRBV3-1 with TRBJ2-5; possibly TRBD1 or TRBD2 for D (5 bases each). The germline V gene encodes CDR1 LGHDT and CDR2 YNNKEL (reference sequence). The CDR3 extends over 16 amino acids. The germline V and J ends were trimmed by 3 bases and 1 base, with 15 bases remaining between them.

A note on this clonotype: At one end, the junction sequence differs from germline, possibly due to a read error. The chain has TRBV6-2 or TRBV6-3 and TRBJ2-1, with 10 positions matching TRBD2. This CDR3 has 11 residues. Looked up from germline, CDR1 is MNHEY and CDR2 is SVGEGT. As DNA, the CDR3 is TGTGCCAGCAGTGCACTAGCGGGGTGTATCTTC. Translated: CASSALAGCIF.

This clonotype occurred a few times. The chain couples TRBV19 to TRBJ2-2; possible D gene TRBD2, 6 bases. Between the trimmed V and J ends, which lost 7 bases and 4 bases, there was a span of 16 bases. The CDR3 is 15 amino acids. Germline CDR1 is LNHDA and CDR2 is SQIVND (reference sequence). DNA of the CDR3: TGTGCCAGTACCCCCCCGGGGGACCGCACCGGGGAGCTGTTTTTT. Its protein is CASTPPGDRTGELFF. The whole variable domain, remainder taken from reference TRBV19 and TRBJ2-2, is DGGITQSPKYLFRKEGQNVTLSCEQNLNHDAMYWYRQDPGQGLRLIYYSQIVNDFQKGDIAEGYSVSREKKESFPLTVTSAQKNPTAFYLCASTPPGDRTGELFFGEGSRLTVL.

Relative to its sample, this clonotype is medium-sized. The gene calls are TRBV20-1 and TRBJ2-7, with TRBD1 as a possible D gene (6 bases). The CDR3 covers 13 residues. V was cut by 5 bases and J by 5 bases, with 16 bases left in between. The germline V gene encodes CDR1 DFQATT and CDR2 SNEGSKA (reference sequence). CDR3 sequence: CSAGRTDGNEQYF. The CDR3 bases are TGCAGTGCTGGTCGGACAGACGGGAACGAGCAGTACTTC.

V gene TRBV5-6 combines with J gene TRBJ1-1; D call uncertain. Trimming removed 4 bases at V and 2 bases at J, with 9 bases between. The V gene's germline CDR1 is SGHDT and CDR2 YYEEEE. The CDR3 contains 13 residues. CDR3: CASSTYSNTEAFF. The CDR3 DNA reads TGTGCCAGCAGCACGTACTCTAACACTGAAGCTTTCTTT.